The clone carrying this TCR beta chain was recorded at least ten times. TCRdb passed the 5' RACE reads through MiXCR, listing each CDR3 protein once. The data contain under 450,000 distinct CDR3 sequences, approximately 17% of them seen just once; the ten biggest clones take up less than 15%. The source of the sample is a study of identical twins. The CDR3 contains 14 residues. The germline V and J ends were trimmed by 1 base and 8 bases, with 14 bases remaining between them. CDR1 is MGHRA, CDR2 YSYEKL, per germline. The gene calls are TRBV4-1 and TRBJ1-2, with D uncertain. The TCR comes from a man aged 45-60 years in good health. Source material: naive T cells sorted from blood. The chain's CDR3 is CASSQVPGIDGYTF. The DNA for the CDR3 is TGCGCCAGCAGCCAAGTTCCGGGAATCGACGGCTACACCTTC.